These 27 T cell receptor beta chains were all obtained from the same sample, sequenced in a study of post-analysis software for immune sequencing data. The authors incorporated unique molecular identifiers into the TCR beta cDNA libraries. MiXCR was run by TCRdb on the PCR reads, yielding one entry per CDR3 protein. The table includes some 370,000 distinct CDR3 sequences, roughly 38% detected once. Antigens for these TCRs are unknown. Study-wide results and caveats: Relative to controls, patients had about 5 TRBV segments at higher frequency, with TRBV5-6, TRBV5-1 and TRBV20-1 among these.

The sequenced sample was blood. These receptors came from a girl between 10 and 17 years old with multiple sclerosis.

The chain carries TRBV10-3 and TRBJ1-1; a possible D gene is TRBD1 (6 bases). V was clipped by 7 bases and J by 5 bases, with 14 bases between them. Germline V gene sequence: CDR1 ENHRY, CDR2 SYGVKD. The CDR3 consists of 13 residues. The CDR3, as DNA: TGTGCCATCACCAAGGTACAGGGAACTGAAGCTTTCTTT. This gives the protein CAITKVQGTEAFF.

CDR3 sequence (DNA): TGTGCCAGCAGTGGGTGGAGGGGGCGTACAGATACGCAGTATTTT. It codes for CASSGWRGRTDTQYF. The chain combines TRBV2 with TRBJ2-3, with D maybe TRBD1 (7 bases). The CDR3 runs 15 residues. V gave up 4 bases and J gave up 3 bases, with 14 bases separating them. The germline V gene has CDR1 SNHLY and CDR2 FYNNEI.

This clonotype was counted between two and nine times. The chain employs TRBV12-3 or TRBV12-4 and TRBJ1-2; unclear D gene. V was clipped by 1 base and J by 6 bases, with 12 bases between them. This CDR3 is 14 amino acids long. CDR3 nucleotide sequence: TGTGCCAGCAGTTTAGGCCTCCCGGGCGATGGCTACACCTTC. Residues: CASSLGLPGDGYTF.

The DNA of the CDR3 is TGTGCCAGCAGTTACTCGAACAGATACACTGAAGCTTTCTTT. Protein: CASSYSNRYTEAFF. This chain joins TRBV6-5 and TRBJ1-1; no firm D call. Germline loops: CDR1 MNHEY, CDR2 SVGAGI. The CDR3 has 14 residues. Trimming stripped 0 bases from V and 3 bases from J, with 8 bases between.

In this sample, this clonotype turned up once. The chain is built from TRBV27 and TRBJ1-1, with a possible D match to TRBD1 (5 bases). The CDR3 runs 15 residues. CDR1 MNHEY and CDR2 SMNVEV come from the germline V gene (reference sequence). Trimming took off 3 bases at V and 7 bases at J, with 18 bases between the two ends. CDR3 sequence: CASSLLGRGSHEAFF. CDR3 in DNA: TGTGCCAGCAGTTTGCTAGGCCGGGGGTCCCATGAAGCTTTCTTT.

This clonotype occurred a few times. This chain joins TRBV20-1 and TRBJ2-7; no clear D gene. This CDR3 region has 15 residues. In germline, CDR1 is DFQATT, CDR2 SNEGSKA (reference sequence). V was trimmed by 2 bases and J by 2 bases, leaving 16 bases between them. The CDR3 nucleotides read TGCAGTGCTAGACCCGTTATGACGATCGCCTACGAGCAGTACTTC. Its translation is CSARPVMTIAYEQYF.

This rearrangement joins TRBV3-1 to TRBJ2-5, with D possibly matching TRBD2 (6 bases). CDR3 size: 15 residues. With 3 bases removed from V and 3 bases from J, the gap between germline ends came to 14 bases. Germline loops: CDR1 LGHDT, CDR2 YNNKEL (reference sequence). CDR3 DNA: TGTGCCAGCAGCCAGGTATCGGGACTCGAAGAGACCCAGTACTTC. This translates into CASSQVSGLEETQYF.

V usage is TRBV25-1 and J usage is TRBJ2-3, with TRBD2 matching over 10 bases. V was pared by 2 bases and J by 0 bases, with 11 bases of the junction left unmatched. Germline values: CDR1 MGHDK, CDR2 SYGVNS. The CDR3 runs to 19 residues. The CDR3 DNA follows: TGTGCCAGCAGTGAAGGGCGGCTAGCGGGGGCGTCTAGCACAGATACGCAGTATTTT. Its translation is CASSEGRLAGASSTDTQYF.

This clonotype was counted only a few times. The chain couples TRBV12-3 or TRBV12-4 to TRBJ1-4; D not resolved. V lost 6 bases, J lost 4 bases, and 15 bases lay in between. This CDR3 has 15 residues. The CDR3 loop reads CASRSSGVGNEKLFF. CDR3 nucleotide sequence: TGTGCCAGCAGGTCCTCGGGAGTTGGTAATGAAAAACTGTTTTTT.

This clonotype was picked up many times. The chain joins TRBV27 to TRBJ2-1; D remains unclear. Germline CDR1 and CDR2: MNHEY and SMNVEV (reference sequence). The CDR3 spans 14 residues. Trimming removed 2 bases at V and 7 bases at J, with 12 bases between. CDR3 loop: CASSLVGSDNEQFF. The CDR3 DNA sequence: TGTGCCAGCAGTTTAGTAGGGTCGGATAATGAGCAGTTCTTC.

The rearrangement links TRBV6-5 to TRBJ1-3; the D is unclear. This CDR3 region has 16 residues. V lost 2 bases and J 4 bases, leaving 15 bases between the germline ends. Germline values: CDR1 MNHEY, CDR2 SVGAGI. The CDR3 is CASSYRTPLYGNTIYF. CDR3 nucleotides: TGTGCCAGCAGTTACCGGACCCCTTTGTACGGAAACACCATATATTTT.

The chain joins TRBV12-3 or TRBV12-4 to TRBJ1-5; D remains unclear. The length of the CDR3 is 14 residues. V was trimmed by 5 bases and J by 5 bases, leaving 13 bases between them. The CDR3 DNA follows: TGTGCCAGCAGTCTAGGGAGAACTCATCAGCCCCAGCATTTT. Its protein is CASSLGRTHQPQHF.

The table lists this clonotype with a few counts. The J gene is TRBJ2-7, the V gene TRBV5-1, with a weak D call TRBD1 (7 bases). Trimming took off 4 bases at V and 11 bases at J, with 16 bases between the two ends. The CDR3 is 12 residues long. The germline V gene encodes CDR1 SGHRS and CDR2 YFSETQ. The CDR3 is CASSEDRRAEYF. Written as DNA, the CDR3 is TGCGCCAGCAGCGAGGACAGGAGGGCTGAGTACTTC.

This clonotype came up once. V and J are TRBV7-3 and TRBJ1-1; possible D gene TRBD1, 5 bases. V lost 5 bases and J 4 bases, leaving 20 bases between the germline ends. CDR1 SGHTA and CDR2 FQGTGA come from the germline V gene. The CDR3 consists of 16 residues. The CDR3 DNA reads as TGTGCCAGCAGCAAAGGAATTCAGGGTGACGGCACTGAAGCTTTCTTT. This codes for CASSKGIQGDGTEAFF.

This clonotype occurred a few times. The genes are TRBV6-5 and TRBJ1-2; no reliable D call. Germline V lookup: CDR1 MNHEY, CDR2 SVGAGI. V was clipped by 0 bases and J by 14 bases, with 16 bases between them. There are 13 residues in the CDR3. The CDR3 DNA sequence: TGTGCCAGCAGTTACTCGAGTGTAGAACACTGGACCTTC. Its protein is CASSYSSVEHWTF.

The chain carries TRBV2 and TRBJ2-3, with 9 positions matching TRBD1. Germline V gene lookup returns CDR1 SNHLY and CDR2 FYNNEI. With 6 bases clipped from V and 6 bases from J, the junction kept 13 bases outside the gene matches. This CDR3 region has 16 residues. This CDR3 is CASSMQGTGSLDTQYF. The CDR3 coding sequence is TGTGCCAGCAGCATGCAGGGGACAGGGTCCTTGGATACGCAGTATTTT.

The rearrangement joins TRBV4-1 to TRBJ2-7; the match to TRBD1 covers 10 bases. The germline CDR1 and CDR2 sequences are MGHRA and YSYEKL. This CDR3 is 16 amino acids long. The ends lost 4 bases at V and 2 bases at J; junction bases unmatched: 8. This CDR3 is CASSPGQGKGAYEQYF. CDR3 DNA: TGCGCCAGCAGCCCGGGACAGGGGAAGGGGGCCTACGAGCAGTACTTC.

The J gene is TRBJ1-5, the V gene TRBV12-3 or TRBV12-4, with 9 bases fitting TRBD1. This CDR3 is 15 amino acids long. The V segment lost 6 bases and the J segment 5 bases; nucleotides outside the gene matches: 8. The CDR3 DNA sequence: TGTGCCAGCAGCCCACAGGGGGCTGCGGATCAGCCCCAGCATTTT. Its protein is CASSPQGAADQPQHF.

The chain recombines TRBV6-5 with TRBJ1-5; D gene unclear. V gave up 0 bases and J gave up 4 bases, with 10 bases separating them. The CDR3 is 15 amino acids. The germline CDR1 and CDR2 sequences are MNHEY and SVGAGI. In nucleotides, the CDR3 is TGTGCCAGCAGTTACTCGAGTACAAATAATCAGCCCCAGCATTTT. It codes for CASSYSSTNNQPQHF.

In its sample, this clonotype was seen a few times. This chain uses TRBV29-1 with TRBJ2-3; the D gene is possibly TRBD1 (6 bases). Germline CDR1 is SQVTM and CDR2 is ANQGSEA. This CDR3 has 13 residues. The V end was cut by 2 bases, the J end by 3 bases, with 9 bases between. The CDR3 DNA follows: TGCAGCGTTGAACCCCAGGGGACAGATACGCAGTATTTT. The encoded protein is CSVEPQGTDTQYF.

The chain recombines TRBV5-1 with TRBJ2-3; 11 bases agree with TRBD2. CDR3 size: 16 residues. Germline V lookup: CDR1 SGHRS, CDR2 YFSETQ. Trimming removed 4 bases from V and 2 bases from J; junction bases left unmatched: 6. CDR3 DNA: TGCGCCAGCAGCCTCCCGGGACTAGCGGACACAGATACGCAGTATTTT. It is translated as CASSLPGLADTDTQYF. The full variable domain, rest sourced from reference TRBV5-1 and TRBJ2-3, is KAGVTQTPRYLIKTRGQQVTLSCSPISGHRSVSWYQQTPGQGLQFLFEYFSETQRNKGNFPGRFSGRQFSNSRSEMNVSTLELGDSALYLCASSLPGLADTDTQYFGPGTRLTVL.

This clonotype was counted many times. The rearrangement links TRBV10-3 to TRBJ2-1; possible D gene TRBD2, 6 bases. There are 16 residues in the CDR3. V was clipped by 1 base and J by 15 bases, with 25 bases between them. Germline V gene sequence: CDR1 ENHRY, CDR2 SYGVKD. CDR3 residues: CAISEWREREPNGAFF. The CDR3 nucleotides are TGTGCCATCAGTGAGTGGAGGGAGAGGGAGCCTAACGGGGCGTTCTTC.

The rearrangement links TRBV15 to TRBJ1-1, with no clear D. Germline CDR1 LNHNV, CDR2 YYDKDF (reference sequence). The V end was cut by 7 bases, the J end by 7 bases, with 19 bases between. CDR3 length: 14 residues. CDR3 in amino acids: CATIDGSNHFEAFF. CDR3 DNA: TGTGCCACCATCGACGGGAGTAATCACTTTGAAGCTTTCTTT.

The chain is built from TRBV6-5 and TRBJ1-1; the D is unclear. V lost 0 bases to trimming and J lost 1 base, with 9 bases between them. In germline, CDR1 is MNHEY, CDR2 SVGAGI. This CDR3 is built from 15 residues. CDR3 in amino acids: CASSYSRHKNTEAFF. The CDR3 DNA reads as TGTGCCAGCAGTTACTCCCGACACAAGAACACTGAAGCTTTCTTT.

CDR3 region: CASRGSNEVYTF. Here the CDR3 DNA reads TGCGCCAGCAGGGGCAGCAACGAGGTCTACACCTTC. The chain uses TRBV5-1 and TRBJ1-2; D unresolved. Germline loops: CDR1 SGHRS, CDR2 YFSETQ. V was clipped by 5 bases and J by 10 bases, with 15 bases between them. The CDR3 runs to 12 residues.

As concerns this clonotype: Mismatch with germline at one junction end may stem from a read error. The chain joins TRBV6-5 to TRBJ2-3; TRBD1 matches 7 bases. The CDR3 contains 17 residues. Germline V gene sequence: CDR1 MNHEY, CDR2 SVGAGI. CDR3 residues: CASGYSTQGDPTDTQYF. DNA for the CDR3: TGTGCCAGCGGTTACTCGACCCAGGGGGACCCCACAGATACGCAGTATTTT.

For this clonotype: Mismatch with germline at one junction end may stem from a read error. The chain recombines TRBV24-1 with TRBJ1-2; 10 bases are a match to TRBD1. Per the germline V gene, CDR1 is KGHDR and CDR2 is SFDVKD. The CDR3 is made up of 17 amino acids. Here the CDR3 DNA reads TGTGCCATTACCCCGGGACAGGGGACTCCAACTGACTATGACTACACCTTC. Its translation: CAITPGQGTPTDYDYTF.